Following are 31 T cell receptor beta chains from one sample sequenced in a study of cytomegalovirus exposure and HLA in healthy donors (TCRdb year 2017). The library came from the immunoSEQ multiplex PCR assay. TCRdb holds this immuneACCESS table with in-frame rearrangements only. Some clones are missing; in checked studies, unresolved V genes explain under half, and the rest has no known cause. Within this sample are some 150,000 clones, with 90% of them counted one time only. The ten largest make up 6.2% of the sample. Sequencing was carried out using PBMCs. These receptor sequences come from a woman aged 30 to 39 in good health and CMV-seropositive.

The J gene is TRBJ1-2, the V gene TRBV6-6; the match to TRBD1 covers 10 bases. V gave up 5 bases and J gave up 8 bases; unmatched junction bases: 8. The length of the CDR3 is 14 residues. The V gene's germline CDR1 is MNHNY and CDR2 SVGAGI (reference sequence). This chain's CDR3 is CASSLRTGGRGYTF. CDR3 in DNA: TGTGCCAGCAGTCTTCGGACAGGGGGACGCGGCTACACCTTC.

This chain connects TRBV11-2 to TRBJ2-7; D is perhaps TRBD1 (6 bases). V was clipped by 2 bases and J by 2 bases, with 13 bases between them. Germline V lookup: CDR1 SGHAT, CDR2 FQNNGV. The CDR3 length is 15 residues. Here the CDR3 DNA reads TGTGCCAGCAGCTTATCGCGGACAGCCACCTACGAGCAGTACTTC. Residues: CASSLSRTATYEQYF.

This sequence joins TRBV4-1 and TRBJ2-4; TRBD1 is a possible D gene (6 bases). The CDR3 contains 15 residues. V shed 2 bases and J shed 1 base, with 9 bases lying between them. CDR1 MGHRA and CDR2 YSYEKL come from the germline V gene. Here the CDR3 DNA reads TGCGCCAGCAGCCAATTCAGGGGTGCCAAAAACATTCAGTACTTC. Encoded protein: CASSQFRGAKNIQYF.

This rearrangement joins TRBV29-1 to TRBJ2-3; TRBD1 agrees at 8 bases. The germline gives CDR1 SQVTM, CDR2 ANQGSEA. The CDR3 loop spans 15 amino acids. V trimming: 7 bases; J trimming: 4 bases; junction bases outside the gene matches: 13. The CDR3 loop is CSAEVTGGTPDTQYF. CDR3 in DNA: TGCAGCGCCGAGGTCACAGGGGGGACGCCAGATACGCAGTATTTT.

The genes are TRBV19 and TRBJ1-2; tentatively, D is TRBD1 (6 bases). CDR1 is LNHDA, CDR2 SQIVND, per germline (reference sequence). CDR3 size: 13 residues. Trimming shortened V by 3 bases and J by 7 bases, and 12 bases separated the two germline ends. The CDR3 reads CASSMDRGAGYTF. As DNA, the CDR3 is TGTGCCAGTAGTATGGACCGGGGGGCTGGCTACACCTTC.

The V call is TRBV5-1, the J call TRBJ2-7; 8 bases fit TRBD1. With V trimmed by 0 bases and J by 5 bases, 13 bases remained unmatched. There are 17 residues in the CDR3. CDR1 is SGHRS, CDR2 YFSETQ, per germline. CDR3: CASSLEGRDRKGNEQYF. CDR3 DNA sequence: TGCGCCAGCAGCTTGGAAGGCCGGGACAGGAAGGGAAACGAGCAGTACTTC.

V is TRBV18 and J is TRBJ2-1; 8 bases align to TRBD1. Germline V gene data show CDR1 as KGHSH and CDR2 as LQKENI. This CDR3 has 15 amino acids. J was trimmed by 8 bases and V by 5 bases; bases with no gene match: 11. The CDR3 protein is CASSNFLDREDEQFF. The CDR3 DNA reads TGTGCCAGCTCAAATTTTTTGGACAGGGAGGATGAGCAGTTCTTC. The variable domain in full, with the rest retrieved from reference TRBV18 and TRBJ2-1, is NAGVMQNPRHLVRRRGQEARLRCSPMKGHSHVYWYRQLPEEGLKFMVYLQKENIIDESGMPKERFSAEFPKEGPSILRIQQVVRGDSAAYFCASSNFLDREDEQFFGPGTRLTVL.

This chain connects TRBV2 to TRBJ2-3; no definite D call. Germline V gives CDR1 SNHLY, CDR2 FYNNEI. This CDR3 has 14 residues. The V end was cut by 8 bases, the J end by 4 bases, with 16 bases between. CDR3 coding DNA: TGTGCCAGCCGTTCGTCCTCTTCCGCAGATACGCAGTATTTT. This codes for CASRSSSSADTQYF.

V gene TRBV6-6 combines with J gene TRBJ2-1, with unresolved D. Germline CDR1 reads MNHNY; CDR2 reads SVGAGI (reference sequence). The germline V and J ends were trimmed by 6 bases and 0 bases, with 6 bases remaining between them. The CDR3 is 13 amino acids. The CDR3 DNA follows: TGTGCCAGCAGCTCGAGCTCCTACAATGAGCAGTTCTTC. It translates to CASSSSSYNEQFF.

CDR3 nucleotides: TGCGCCAGCAGCCAACTGGACAGGGGGGAGGATGGCTACACCTTC. This gives the protein CASSQLDRGEDGYTF. V gene TRBV4-1 combines with J gene TRBJ1-2, with 10 bases that match TRBD1. Germline V gene data show CDR1 as MGHRA and CDR2 as YSYEKL. J was trimmed by 6 bases and V by 2 bases; bases with no gene match: 6. The CDR3 is 15 residues long.

This clone was seen more than once but under ten times. The chain combines TRBV5-4 with TRBJ1-4; D not resolved. This CDR3 has 14 residues. Looked up from germline, CDR1 is SGHNT and CDR2 is YYREEE (reference sequence). V lost 4 bases to trimming and J lost 12 bases, with 19 bases between them. The CDR3 DNA sequence: TGTGCCAGCAGCACCCGAGGAGGCGCCGAGGAACTGTTTTTT. This sequence encodes CASSTRGGAEELFF.

The gene calls are TRBV9 and TRBJ2-3; D is unresolved. The CDR3 is 14 residues long. V dropped 3 bases and J dropped 0 bases, with 8 bases sitting between them. Looked up from germline, CDR1 is SGDLS and CDR2 is YYNGEE. The CDR3 loop reads CASSALTSTDTQYF. The CDR3, as DNA: TGTGCCAGCAGCGCCCTCACTAGCACAGATACGCAGTATTTT. Complete variable domain (other parts from reference TRBV9 and TRBJ2-3): DSGVTQTPKHLITATGQRVTLRCSPRSGDLSVYWYQQSLDQGLQFLIQYYNGEERAKGNILERFSAQQFPDLHSELNLSSLELGDSALYFCASSALTSTDTQYFGPGTRLTVL.

The chain couples TRBV28 to TRBJ1-2; D call uncertain. The V gene lost 5 bases and the J gene lost 2 bases, with 18 bases spanning the gap. This CDR3 comprises 16 residues. Looked up from germline, CDR1 is MDHEN and CDR2 is SYDVKM. The CDR3 bases are TGTGCCAGCAGTCCGCGGGCGGGCAGACCAAACTATGGCTACACCTTC. Protein: CASSPRAGRPNYGYTF.

The V gene is TRBV10-2, the J gene TRBJ2-7; 8 bases agree with TRBD2. This CDR3 contains 14 residues. Germline lookup yields CDR1 WSHSY and CDR2 SAAADI. Trimming cost V 4 bases and J 0 bases; bases outside gene matches: 2. The CDR3 coding sequence is TGCGCCAGCAGTGCGGGGGGGAGCTCCTACGAGCAGTACTTC. Its translation: CASSAGGSSYEQYF.

The chain recombines TRBV2 with TRBJ2-7; 12 bases line up with TRBD2. Germline V CDR1 and CDR2: SNHLY, FYNNEI. V lost 3 bases to trimming and J lost 3 bases; unmatched junction nucleotides: 6. There are 16 residues in the CDR3. The CDR3 region is CASSEPSGRVRYEQYF. The CDR3 DNA follows: TGTGCCAGCAGTGAGCCTAGCGGGAGGGTGCGCTACGAGCAGTACTTC.

V and J are TRBV6-6 and TRBJ2-7, with TRBD1 matching 7 bases. Germline loops: CDR1 MNHNY, CDR2 SVGAGI (reference sequence). V lost 5 bases, J lost 2 bases, and 12 bases stayed unmatched. The CDR3 spans 16 residues. In DNA, the CDR3 is TGTGCCAGCAGTCCCTCGCCCGGGACAGTGACCTACGAGCAGTACTTC. Translation gives CASSPSPGTVTYEQYF.

The chain combines TRBV2 with TRBJ2-1, with TRBD2 as a possible D gene (5 bases). V lost 6 bases and J lost 5, with 17 bases in between. CDR1 and CDR2 from the germline V gene are SNHLY and FYNNEI. This CDR3 comprises 15 residues. CDR3 in DNA: TGTGCCAGCAGGTTCACAGCGGACTGGGACAATGAGCAGTTCTTC. Protein sequence: CASRFTADWDNEQFF.

The rearrangement uses TRBV4-1 and TRBJ1-1; 7 bases fit TRBD1. This CDR3 is built from 14 residues. The ends lost 4 bases at V and 4 bases at J; junction bases unmatched: 6. Per the germline V gene, CDR1 is MGHRA and CDR2 is YSYEKL. The chain's CDR3 is CASSRGQGGTEAFF. The CDR3 DNA is TGCGCCAGCAGCCGGGGGCAGGGGGGCACTGAAGCTTTCTTT.

This clone was found a few times. The rearrangement joins TRBV18 to TRBJ1-1; 8 bases match TRBD1. Germline trimming cut 3 bases from V and 1 base from J; bases unmatched to any gene: 1. CDR1 and CDR2 (germline): KGHSH, LQKENI. The CDR3 spans 14 residues. The CDR3 nucleotides read TGTGCCAGCTCACCCGGGACAGGGAACACTGAAGCTTTCTTT. Translated: CASSPGTGNTEAFF.

Only a few counts were recorded for this clone. V is TRBV6-1 and J is TRBJ1-1, with 8 bases fitting TRBD1. This CDR3 has 15 residues. V lost 2 bases and J lost 0; bases outside the gene matches: 2. Germline CDR1 and CDR2: MNHNS and SASEGT. CDR3 nucleotides: TGTGCCAGCAGTGAACAGGGGGCAATGAACACTGAAGCTTTCTTT. As protein: CASSEQGAMNTEAFF.

V usage is TRBV7-2 and J usage is TRBJ2-7; 7 bases match TRBD2. The germline gives CDR1 SGHTA, CDR2 FQGNSA. J lost 7 bases, V lost 0 bases, and 15 bases had no gene match. This CDR3 comprises 17 residues. CDR3 nucleotide sequence: TGTGCCAGCAGCTTAGCGGGGACTACCTTCCTCCAGGGTGAGCAGTACTTC. Translated: CASSLAGTTFLQGEQYF.

The chain is built from TRBV19 and TRBJ2-7; TRBD2 agrees at 7 bases. V lost 4 bases and J lost 1; bases outside the gene matches: 10. Germline loops: CDR1 LNHDA, CDR2 SQIVND (reference sequence). The CDR3 consists of 16 residues. CDR3 residues: CASSNSVAGGSYEQYF. The CDR3 coding sequence is TGTGCCAGTAGTAATTCGGTAGCGGGTGGATCCTACGAGCAGTACTTC.

The chain combines TRBV6-6 with TRBJ2-7, with TRBD1 matching over 9 bases. Unmatched junction bases numbered 6, after V lost 1 base and J lost 2 bases. This CDR3 has 16 residues. Germline loops: CDR1 MNHNY, CDR2 SVGAGI (reference sequence). As DNA, the CDR3 is TGTGCCAGCAGTTACTTGAGGACAGGGGCGGCCTACGAGCAGTACTTC. This gives the protein CASSYLRTGAAYEQYF.

The chain combines TRBV5-1 with TRBJ2-1; D is undetermined. CDR3 length: 16 residues. V was shortened by 0 bases and J by 0 bases, with 10 bases between the two germline ends. Germline V lookup: CDR1 SGHRS, CDR2 YFSETQ. The CDR3 DNA reads TGCGCCAGCAGCTTGGACCCTTCCAGCTCCTACAATGAGCAGTTCTTC. As protein: CASSLDPSSSYNEQFF.

The chain links TRBV27 to TRBJ2-7; TRBD2 agrees at 7 bases. Losses at the gene ends were 2 bases for V and 3 bases for J; bases not matched to a gene: 10. The length of the CDR3 is 16 residues. Germline CDR1 reads MNHEY; CDR2 reads SMNVEV (reference sequence). CDR3 amino acids: CASSLVPGLVNYEQYF. The CDR3 region has the DNA TGTGCCAGCAGTTTAGTCCCCGGACTAGTAAACTACGAGCAGTACTTC.

With respect to this clone: Other DNA sequences within the sample encode an identical CDR3. V and J are TRBV18 and TRBJ2-5, with a weak D call TRBD2 (6 bases). The germline V and J ends were trimmed by 4 bases and 2 bases, with 8 bases remaining between them. The CDR3 runs 13 residues. In germline, CDR1 is KGHSH, CDR2 LQKENI. The CDR3 reads CASSRSGQETQYF. The CDR3 DNA sequence: TGTGCCAGCTCACGGAGCGGGCAAGAGACCCAGTACTTC.

J is TRBJ2-1 and V is TRBV6-5, with 8 bases aligning to TRBD1. V lost 5 bases and J lost 6; bases outside the gene matches: 9. Per germline, CDR1 MNHEY and CDR2 SVGAGI. The CDR3 has 15 amino acids. The chain's CDR3 is CASSNDRGLVNEQFF. CDR3 DNA sequence: TGTGCCAGCAGTAACGACAGGGGTTTAGTCAATGAGCAGTTCTTC.

This clone was seen a single time. The rearrangement uses TRBV29-1 and TRBJ2-3, with no clear D. CDR1 is SQVTM and CDR2 is ANQGSEA in the germline V gene. The ends were cut back, 3 bases at V and 0 bases at J, with 13 bases in the middle. This CDR3 has 15 residues. The CDR3 protein is CSVEAWQTSTDTQYF. CDR3 sequence (DNA): TGCAGCGTTGAGGCATGGCAGACTAGCACAGATACGCAGTATTTT.

The chain combines TRBV28 with TRBJ1-2; D gene uncertain. This CDR3 comprises 14 residues. The germline V gene encodes CDR1 MDHEN and CDR2 SYDVKM. V was pared by 5 bases and J by 8 bases, with 18 bases between. CDR3 residues: CASSPEARFFGYTF. DNA for the CDR3: TGTGCCAGCAGTCCCGAGGCCCGTTTTTTCGGCTACACCTTC.

The chain combines TRBV6-5 with TRBJ1-1; D is possibly TRBD1 (5 bases). The CDR3 consists of 15 residues. Trimming removed 5 bases at V and 11 bases at J, with 24 bases between. CDR1 MNHEY and CDR2 SVGAGI come from the germline V gene. This chain's CDR3 is CASSRGGAVGEGAFF. In nucleotides, the CDR3 is TGTGCCAGCAGTCGAGGAGGGGCCGTTGGTGAAGGGGCTTTCTTT.

This chain uses TRBV2 with TRBJ2-7; tentatively, D is TRBD1 (6 bases). The CDR3 contains 14 residues. The germline CDR1 and CDR2 sequences are SNHLY and FYNNEI. The V and J ends lost 6 bases and 5 bases respectively, with 17 bases between them. The DNA for the CDR3 is TGTGCCAGCAGGGCAAACGGACAGTCCCACGAGCAGTACTTC. This codes for CASRANGQSHEQYF.